Following are 10 T cell receptor beta chains from one sample sequenced in a study of blood T cell repertoires in COVID-19. Only in-frame clones appear in the TCRdb table, and some are missing; sequencing was by immunoSEQ multiplex PCR. In the table there are over 85,000 clones, more than 70% of which are singletons. Sample: peripheral blood. Every receptor here comes from a human donor in a cohort sampled during active COVID-19.

The chain employs TRBV6-4 and TRBJ2-2, with TRBD1 identical over 9 bases. The V segment lost 6 bases and the J segment 2 bases; nucleotides outside the gene matches: 1. The germline V gene encodes CDR1 MRHNA and CDR2 SNTAGT. CDR3 length: 14 amino acids. CDR3 DNA sequence: TGTGCCAGCAGGGGACAGGGAAACACCGGGGAGCTGTTTTTT. It is translated as CASRGQGNTGELFF.

CDR3 sequence: CASRPGYMNTEAFF. CDR3 in DNA: TGTGCCAGCCGCCCGGGGTATATGAACACTGAAGCTTTCTTT. The V and J genes are TRBV7-2 and TRBJ1-1; D remains unclear. The CDR3 has 14 residues. The V gene's germline CDR1 is SGHTA and CDR2 FQGNSA. Trimming removed 8 bases from V and 0 bases from J, with 13 bases in between.

The sample holds a few counts of this clone. V and J are TRBV4-1 and TRBJ1-1; tentative D call: TRBD1 (6 bases). Germline lookup yields CDR1 MGHRA and CDR2 YSYEKL. The CDR3 is made up of 17 amino acids. The V gene lost 1 base and the J gene lost 0 bases, with 15 bases spanning the gap. The CDR3 here is CASSQGYGGQLNTEAFF. The CDR3 nucleotides are TGCGCCAGCAGCCAAGGATACGGAGGACAGTTGAACACTGAAGCTTTCTTT.

The chain is built from TRBV19 and TRBJ2-3; 8 positions agree with TRBD1. There are 16 residues in the CDR3. Unmatched junction bases numbered 10, after V lost 6 bases and J lost 2 bases. CDR1 is LNHDA, CDR2 SQIVND, per germline (reference sequence). CDR3 protein: CASSLLTGQVTDTQYF. The CDR3 DNA reads as TGTGCCAGTAGCCTACTGACGGGACAGGTCACAGATACGCAGTATTTT.

V gene TRBV10-3 combines with J gene TRBJ1-1; D may be TRBD1 (5 bases). Germline loops: CDR1 ENHRY, CDR2 SYGVKD. V was shortened by 3 bases and J by 0 bases, with 8 bases between the two germline ends. The CDR3 has 14 amino acids. CDR3 DNA: TGTGCCATCAGTGAAACCAGGGTGAACACTGAAGCTTTCTTT. This translates into CAISETRVNTEAFF.

The rearrangement joins TRBV19 to TRBJ1-3, with 8 bases identical to TRBD1. The CDR3 covers 13 residues. The V and J ends lost 5 bases and 3 bases, in that order; junction bases with no gene match: 0. CDR1 is LNHDA and CDR2 is SQIVND in the germline V gene (reference sequence). The CDR3 DNA reads as TGTGCCAGTAGTGGGACAGGTGGAAACACCATATATTTT. Protein: CASSGTGGNTIYF.

CDR3 nucleotide sequence: TGTGCCAGCAGTTACACCCAGGGGGCGAGGGAAAAACTGTTTTTT. This gives the protein CASSYTQGAREKLFF. The rearrangement links TRBV6-5 to TRBJ1-4, with 8 positions matching TRBD1. Germline V gene sequence: CDR1 MNHEY, CDR2 SVGAGI. The V segment lost 2 bases and the J segment 8 bases; nucleotides outside the gene matches: 7. This CDR3 comprises 15 residues.

V usage is TRBV5-1 and J usage is TRBJ1-2, with 11 bases that match TRBD1. V gave up 4 bases and J gave up 8 bases; unmatched junction bases: 13. Germline CDR1 SGHRS, CDR2 YFSETQ. CDR3 size: 16 residues. The CDR3 DNA follows: TGCGCCAGCAGCATAGGTCCGGGACAGGGGGGTGAAGGCTACACCTTC. Its protein is CASSIGPGQGGEGYTF. The full variable domain, its missing parts supplied by reference TRBV5-1 and TRBJ1-2, is KAGVTQTPRYLIKTRGQQVTLSCSPISGHRSVSWYQQTPGQGLQFLFEYFSETQRNKGNFPGRFSGRQFSNSRSEMNVSTLELGDSALYLCASSIGPGQGGEGYTFGSGTRLTVV.

This sequence joins TRBV6-4 and TRBJ1-5; D is unresolved. Germline CDR1 and CDR2: MRHNA and SNTAGT. The CDR3 covers 16 residues. V was cut by 0 bases and J by 2 bases, with 11 bases left in between. The CDR3 loop is CASSDSFGGGNQPQHF. CDR3 sequence (DNA): TGTGCCAGCAGTGACTCGTTCGGCGGTGGCAATCAGCCCCAGCATTTT.

This chain uses TRBV7-9 with TRBJ2-1; 8 bases fit TRBD2. J was trimmed by 6 bases and V by 5 bases; bases with no gene match: 9. In germline, CDR1 is SEHNR, CDR2 FQNEAQ (reference sequence). There are 15 residues in the CDR3. The CDR3 region is CASSLIRLASNEQFF. CDR3 bases: TGTGCCAGCAGCCTCATCCGACTAGCGAGCAATGAGCAGTTCTTC.